This is a list of T cell receptor beta chains from one sample in a study of blood T cell repertoires in COVID-19. Sequenced by immunoSEQ multiplex PCR; TCRdb stores in-frame clones only, minus some. This repertoire shows 170,000 or so clones, roughly 89% found once; its top ten account for around 13%. Sequenced input: peripheral blood. The receptors were gathered from a woman in her 70s with COVID-19, enrolled during active disease. Both conserved end residues are trimmed from each CDR3. The order of the fields is D gene, V gene, CDR3 length, J gene, CDR3 protein. A D gene is named only where the DNA matches it firmly.

-,TRBV5-1,13,TRBJ2-1,ASSFTTGPYNEQF
-,TRBV2,12,TRBJ1-2,ASSVVPGLSGYT
-,TRBV7-9,13,TRBJ1-4,ASRPGGATNEKLF
TRBD2,TRBV28,12,TRBJ2-7,ASSSSGISYEQY
TRBD1,TRBV7-2,13,TRBJ2-7,ASSSGQGAGYEQY
-,TRBV5-4,12,TRBJ1-2,ASRDTDSYYGYT
TRBD1,TRBV3-1/TRBV3-2,13,TRBJ1-2,ASSQPGTANYGYT
TRBD1,TRBV15,11,TRBJ1-2,ATSRITGAGYT
TRBD2,TRBV5-1,14,TRBJ2-1,ASSDLAGGMYNEQF
TRBD1,TRBV7-6,14,TRBJ2-2,ASSLEGQGYTGELF
-,TRBV30,13,TRBJ1-2,AWSVVGRGPYGYT
TRBD2,TRBV30,12,TRBJ2-1,AWSGLAAYNEQF
-,TRBV19,13,TRBJ1-3,ASSIGGASGNTIY
-,TRBV9,12,TRBJ1-2,ASSVTTWEGGYT
-,TRBV19,13,TRBJ1-5,ASIPGGGSNQPQH
TRBD1,TRBV2,12,TRBJ2-2,ASERTGNTGELF
TRBD2,TRBV19,16,TRBJ2-3,ASSIVIRTSGNTDTQY
-,TRBV19,11,TRBJ1-1,ASSKAGGTEAF
-,TRBV4-1,13,TRBJ2-1,ASSQERGFYNEQF
TRBD2,TRBV28,14,TRBJ2-2,ASSLTSGSGTGELF
-,TRBV20-1,11,TRBJ1-2,SASSGGDYGYT
-,TRBV3-1/TRBV3-2,12,TRBJ2-3,ASSQESSTDTQY
-,TRBV2,11,TRBJ2-7,ASLPEATYEQY
TRBD1,TRBV30,21,TRBJ1-2,AWRGEAGDGVTLWGQGWDGYT